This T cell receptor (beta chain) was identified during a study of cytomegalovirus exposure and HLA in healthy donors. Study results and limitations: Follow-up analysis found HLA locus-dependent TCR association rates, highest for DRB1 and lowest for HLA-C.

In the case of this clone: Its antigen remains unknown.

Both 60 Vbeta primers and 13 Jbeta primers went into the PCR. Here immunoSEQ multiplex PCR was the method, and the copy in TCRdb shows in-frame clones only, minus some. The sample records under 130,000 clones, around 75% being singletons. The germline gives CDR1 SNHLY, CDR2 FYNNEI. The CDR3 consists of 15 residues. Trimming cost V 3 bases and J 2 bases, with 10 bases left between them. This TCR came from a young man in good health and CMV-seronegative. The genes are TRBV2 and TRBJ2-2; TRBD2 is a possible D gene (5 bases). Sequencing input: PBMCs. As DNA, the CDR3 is TGTGCCAGCAGTGAGGGAGCATTAAACACCGGGGAGCTGTTTTTT. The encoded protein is CASSEGALNTGELFF.